The 25 T cell receptor beta chains below were found in one sample sequenced in a study of tumor and adjacent non-tumor tissue in lung cancer. A modified ARM-PCR protocol with three rounds of nested PCR amplified TCRbeta. MiXCR, applied by TCRdb to the multiplex PCR reads, yields one record per CDR3 protein. The sample consists of 85,000 or so distinct CDR3 sequences, under 80% of them appearing once. The template was RNA from unsorted bulk tissue. Distant lung tissue was collected more than 3 cm away from the tumor edge. The sample consisted of distant non-tumor lung tissue. The receptors were gathered from a woman in her 50s with non-small cell lung cancer.

J is TRBJ2-1 and V is TRBV11-2, with D possibly being TRBD1 (6 bases). This CDR3 region has 16 residues. The V end was cut by 7 bases, the J end by 10 bases, with 26 bases between. CDR1 and CDR2 from the germline V gene are SGHAT and FQNNGV. CDR3 DNA: TGTGCCAGCATCTTGGAACCGGAACAGGGATTCACCGAGCAGTTCTTC. It codes for CASILEPEQGFTEQFF.

About this clonotype itself: The junction does not match germline at one end; this may be a read error. V usage is TRBV9 and J usage is TRBJ1-1; possible D gene TRBD1, 6 bases. The CDR3 totals 12 residues. Germline CDR1 and CDR2: SGDLS and YYNGEE. CDR3 in amino acids: CASSADSKGALF. CDR3 sequence (DNA): TGTGCCAGCAGCGCGGACAGCAAGGGAGCTTTATTT.

This clonotype occurred many times. The chain recombines TRBV2 with TRBJ2-1, with D possibly TRBD2 on 5 matching bases. The CDR3 spans 14 residues. The V gene's germline CDR1 is SNHLY and CDR2 FYNNEI. Trimming removed 4 bases at V and 5 bases at J, with 12 bases between. This chain's CDR3 is CASSVEGWNNEQFF. CDR3 bases: TGTGCCAGCAGTGTCGAGGGATGGAACAATGAGCAGTTCTTC.

By sample fraction, this clonotype is medium-sized. This chain uses TRBV11-2 with TRBJ1-4; 7 nucleotides match TRBD1. CDR1 SGHAT and CDR2 FQNNGV come from the germline V gene. V dropped 3 bases and J dropped 8; count of bases not matched to a gene: 15. The CDR3 spans 17 residues. The CDR3 region is CASSFPEGQPSWEKLFF. Written as DNA, the CDR3 is TGTGCCAGCAGCTTCCCGGAGGGACAGCCGTCTTGGGAAAAACTGTTTTTT.

Note on this clonotype: One end of the junction is discordant with germline, which a read error may explain. The chain combines TRBV29-1 with TRBJ1-1; D ambiguous. From germline, CDR1 is SQVTM and CDR2 ANQGSEA. The CDR3 has 16 residues. Here the CDR3 reads CSVEGTPTALDAKSFF. The CDR3 coding sequence is TGCAGCGTTGAAGGGACCCCGACCGCTTTAGACGCTAAATCTTTCTTC.

Of note for this clonotype: The germline gene is not matched at one end of the junction; a read error may be the cause. J is TRBJ2-7 and V is TRBV4-2; D not certain. The V gene's germline CDR1 is LGHNA and CDR2 YNFKEQ. CDR3 length: 12 amino acids. This CDR3 reads CANSQQDHEQYF. CDR3 DNA sequence: TGTGCCAACAGCCAACAAGACCACGAACAGTACTTC.

The rearrangement links TRBV11-3 to TRBJ2-1; D gene unclear. Germline V gene data show CDR1 as SGHNT and CDR2 as YENEEA. This CDR3 is built from 9 residues. CDR3 residues: CISSLGQFF. The DNA of the CDR3 is TGTATCAGCAGCTTAGGCCAGTTCTTC.

This sequence joins TRBV10-3 and TRBJ2-3; D not resolved. Germline loops: CDR1 ENHRY, CDR2 SYGVKD. The CDR3 spans 15 residues. V was trimmed by 0 bases and J by 9 bases, leaving 16 bases between them. The CDR3 nucleotides read TGTGCCATCAGTGAGTCGAATGTGGGCTTTACGACGCAGTATTTT. Translated, it gives CAISESNVGFTTQYF.

As for this clonotype: Since no conserved phenylalanine or tryptophan closes the CDR3, a read error is the likely cause. The J gene is TRBJ2-2, the V gene TRBV4-2; weak D call: TRBD2 (5 bases). The CDR3 has 17 amino acids. Germline V lookup: CDR1 LGHNA, CDR2 YNFKEQ. The CDR3 sequence is CASGQDLVTFDTGELFL. In DNA, the CDR3 is TGTGCCAGCGGCCAAGATTTGGTGACTTTCGACACCGGGGAACTGTTTTTG.

In the case of this clonotype: The CDR3 does not end in the conserved phenylalanine or tryptophan, so this is likely a read error. No DNA is shown, since the ends of the CDR3 on it are uncertain; the CDR3 is the one TCRdb lists. J is TRBJ2-5 and V is TRBV11-2; the table's TRBD1 call for D was not verified on the DNA. The CDR3 is 13 amino acids long, termini counted. Germline V gene data show CDR1 as SGHAT and CDR2 as FQNNGV. The CDR3 here is CASSLAFRGTLYL.

Worth noting for this clonotype: This may come from a read error, since a much larger clone is one base off. The chain joins TRBV5-1 to TRBJ2-1; a weak D match, TRBD1 (6 bases). The ends were cut back, 4 bases at V and 5 bases at J, with 10 bases in the middle. CDR1 is SGHRS, CDR2 YFSETQ, per germline. The length of the CDR3 is 13 residues. The DNA for the CDR3 is TGCGCCAGCAGCCGGGACACGCACAATGAGCAGTTCTTC. It yields the protein CASSRDTHNEQFF.

To note about this clonotype: At one end, the junction sequence differs from germline, possibly due to a read error. Written as DNA, the CDR3 is TGTGACAGCAGACCGGGATGGACTTATCAGCCCCAGCATTTT. Its protein product is CDSRPGWTYQPQHF. The chain is built from TRBV6-5 and TRBJ1-5; D call uncertain. Germline-derived CDR1 and CDR2 are MNHEY and SVGAGI. The CDR3 is made up of 14 amino acids.

As to this clonotype: This is likely a read error, given that the CDR3 carries no conserved phenylalanine or tryptophan at its end. The CDR3: CVSIFMQGPPHNEQFS. DNA for the CDR3: TGTGTCAGCATCTTCATGCAGGGACCTCCCCACAATGAGCAGTTCTCC. The chain combines TRBV11-2 with TRBJ2-1; D may be TRBD1 or TRBD2 (5 bases each). Germline CDR1 SGHAT, CDR2 FQNNGV. This CDR3 is built from 16 residues.

Comment on this clonotype: Its ends do not fully match the called genes, so a read error is possible. The CDR3 spells CASSEAVGWETQCF. CDR3 bases: TGTGCCAGCAGTGAAGCAGTGGGATGGGAGACCCAGTGCTTC. V usage is TRBV6-1 and J usage is TRBJ2-5; D is perhaps TRBD2 (5 bases). Germline lookup yields CDR1 MNHNS and CDR2 SASEGT. The CDR3 has 14 amino acids.

The CDR3 reads CASSPPLIDEKLFF. In DNA form, the CDR3 reads TGTGCCAGCAGTCCCCCACTTATCGACGAAAAACTGTTTTTT. This chain uses TRBV2 with TRBJ1-4; D uncertain. This CDR3 spans 14 amino acids. The V end lost 5 bases, the J end lost 8 bases, and 15 bases lay between the germline ends. The germline gives CDR1 SNHLY, CDR2 FYNNEI.

Remarks on this clonotype: The junction departs from germline at one end; a sequencing error may be responsible. The CDR3 DNA is TGCAGCGGGGCCGGGACTAGCGGGAGAGTGACGTGGCATGAACAGTTCTTC. Its protein is CSGAGTSGRVTWHEQFF. The V call is TRBV29-1, the J call TRBJ2-1; 14 positions agree with TRBD2. Germline V CDR1 and CDR2: SQVTM, ANQGSEA. The CDR3 loop spans 17 amino acids.

This clonotype was found once. Just one base apart from a much larger clone, this may be a read error. V and J are TRBV30 and TRBJ2-7; D is possibly TRBD2 (6 bases). The V gene's germline CDR1 is GTSNPN and CDR2 SVGIG (reference sequence). The CDR3 sequence is 14 residues long. The chain's CDR3 is CAWSLSEGPYDQYF. DNA for the CDR3: TGTGCCTGGAGTCTCTCGGAGGGCCCCTACGATCAGTACTTC.

With respect to this clonotype: A read error may produce the germline difference seen at one junction end. The V and J genes are TRBV5-1 and TRBJ2-5; possible D gene TRBD2, 7 bases. The germline V gene has CDR1 SGHRS and CDR2 YFSETQ. The CDR3 is made up of 15 amino acids. CDR3 bases: TGCGCCAGCAGCTTGGTTGCAGCGGGACAAAAGACCCATTACTTC. Its translation: CASSLVAAGQKTHYF.

This rearrangement joins TRBV12-3 or TRBV12-4 to TRBJ2-1; D is unclear. The CDR3 length is 19 residues. V was clipped by 4 bases and J by 0 bases, with 22 bases between them. This CDR3 is CASSSYMIVFDSSYNEQFF. CDR3 sequence (DNA): TGTGCCAGCAGTTCCTATATGATCGTGTTCGATAGCTCCTACAATGAGCAGTTCTTC.

On this clonotype: At one end the junction does not follow the germline gene, possibly because of a read error. The chain employs TRBV14 and TRBJ2-1; 13 bases are a match to TRBD2. CDR1 and CDR2 from the germline V gene are SGHDN and FVKESK. CDR3 length: 14 residues. The CDR3: CPSSQERLAGGQFF. CDR3 nucleotides: TGCCCCAGCAGCCAAGAACGACTAGCGGGGGGGCAGTTCTTC.

This clonotype was seen only once. J is TRBJ1-5 and V is TRBV6-1; the match to TRBD1 covers 8 bases. V trimming: 4 bases; J trimming: 5 bases; junction bases outside the gene matches: 4. CDR3 length equals 14 residues. CDR1 MNHNS and CDR2 SASEGT come from the germline V gene. The CDR3 coding sequence is TGTGCCAGCAGTGGGGCAGGGGGCTATCAGCCCCAGCATTTT. Its translation: CASSGAGGYQPQHF.

The chain couples TRBV20-1 to TRBJ1-1, with D perhaps TRBD1 (5 bases). The CDR3 is 12 residues long. Germline-derived CDR1 and CDR2 are DFQATT and SNEGSKA (reference sequence). CDR3 in DNA: TGCGGTGGTAAGGGGATCGGCGCTGAAGCTTTCTTT. It translates to CGGKGIGAEAFF.

A word on this clonotype: One junction end disagrees with the germline gene, perhaps due to a read error. V gene TRBV11-2 combines with J gene TRBJ2-3; D unclear. This CDR3 region has 13 residues. Germline V gives CDR1 SGHAT, CDR2 FQNNGV. CDR3 coding DNA: TGTGCCAGCAGCTTAGGGCCCGAGGATACGCATTATTTT. Translated, it gives CASSLGPEDTHYF.

About this clonotype itself: Likely a read error: the CDR3 ends without its conserved phenylalanine or tryptophan. No DNA is shown, since the ends of the CDR3 on it are uncertain; the CDR3 is the one TCRdb lists. V usage is TRBV4-2 and J usage is TRBJ2-3. Germline values: CDR1 LGHNA, CDR2 YNFKEQ. The CDR3 numbers 14 amino acids, ends counted. The chain's CDR3 is CASSDQNSTDTQYY.

Concerning this clonotype itself: The junction and the germline gene differ at one end; a read error may be behind it. The chain combines TRBV4-2 with TRBJ2-2; a weak D match, TRBD2 (5 bases). The germline V gene encodes CDR1 LGHNA and CDR2 YNFKEQ. The CDR3 has 14 residues. CDR3 bases: TGTGCCAGCGCCCTTAAGATGAACACCGGGAAGCTGTTTTTT. It specifies CASALKMNTGKLFF.